Reported below is one T cell receptor beta chain. The record originates from a study of siplizumab effects on memory and regulatory T cells. Only in-frame clones appear in the TCRdb table, and some are missing; sequencing was by immunoSEQ multiplex PCR. The sample holds under 130,000 clones, under 95% seen once. The V and J ends lost 1 base and 7 bases respectively, with 10 bases between them. The CDR3 is 14 residues long. Germline values: CDR1 SGHNT, CDR2 YENEEA. Specimen: CD4+ T cells sorted from blood. The chain links TRBV11-3 to TRBJ1-4, with D hard to call. This receptor was obtained from a human donor in good health. CDR3 region: CASSLARSGEKLFF. In nucleotides, the CDR3 is TGTGCCAGCAGCTTAGCCAGGTCCGGTGAAAAACTGTTTTTT.